These 19 T cell receptor beta chains came from one sample sequenced in a study of PD-1 blockade in classical Hodgkin lymphoma (dated by TCRdb to between 2020 and 2021). Receptors were amplified or captured by the immunoSEQ multiplex PCR assay. TCRdb stores this immuneACCESS table with in-frame sequences only. Part of the clones is absent; in the studies checked, under half of the shortfall reflects unresolved V genes, and no reason is known for the rest. The sample includes roughly 90,000 clones, with approximately 83% observed a single time. The ten largest account for more than 15% of the sample. Explained via the paper, the time point label denotes: cycle 4 day 1 (C4D1), after 6 weeks of nivolumab. Relapse after autologous stem cell transplantation had occurred in all trial patients, and cohorts A, B and C were distinguished by prior brentuximab vedotin exposure. The sample was peripheral blood mononuclear cells (PBMCs), taken before the fourth cycle of nivolumab. The receptors were sampled from a human donor with classical Hodgkin lymphoma.

This sequence joins TRBV20-1 and TRBJ2-1; perhaps TRBD2 as D (6 bases). The CDR3 has 11 residues. CDR1 DFQATT and CDR2 SNEGSKA come from the germline V gene (reference sequence). Trimming removed 3 bases at V and 7 bases at J, with 7 bases between. As DNA, the CDR3 is TGCAGTGCTAGGGCGGGGAATGAGCAGTTCTTC. It translates to CSARAGNEQFF.

This clone was observed once. The J gene is TRBJ2-2, the V gene TRBV4-1, with 8 bases aligning to TRBD1. V lost 3 bases, J lost 0 bases, and 3 bases stayed unmatched. The CDR3 totals 16 residues. Germline CDR1 is MGHRA and CDR2 is YSYEKL. The CDR3 protein is CASSHATGANTGELFF. The CDR3 bases are TGCGCCAGCAGCCATGCGACAGGGGCGAACACCGGGGAGCTGTTTTTT.

This clone has a single count. The CDR3 sequence is CASSLAVYRGATEAFF. The CDR3, as DNA: TGTGCCAGCAGCTTGGCCGTTTACAGGGGAGCCACTGAAGCTTTCTTT. V usage is TRBV5-4 and J usage is TRBJ1-1, with 7 bases that match TRBD1. This CDR3 region has 16 residues. The J segment lost 4 bases and the V segment lost 0 bases, leaving 9 bases of the junction unmatched. Per germline, CDR1 SGHNT and CDR2 YYREEE (reference sequence).

The chain recombines TRBV21-1 with TRBJ2-3. TRBV21-1 is shown as a pseudogene. The CDR3 is 17 amino acids. CDR3 amino acids: CASSKWVGFLSTDTQYF. CDR3 DNA sequence: TGTGCCAGCAGCAAATGGGTAGGGTTCCTTAGCACAGATACGCAGTATTTT.

The V call is TRBV7-2, the J call TRBJ2-3; maybe TRBD2 (5 bases). CDR3 size: 15 residues. The germline V gene has CDR1 SGHTA and CDR2 FQGNSA. V was cut by 3 bases and J by 2 bases, with 12 bases left in between. DNA of the CDR3: TGTGCCAGCAGCTTGAATCGGGGTCCCACAGATACGCAGTATTTT. It yields the protein CASSLNRGPTDTQYF.

The chain is built from TRBV19 and TRBJ1-5; 12 nucleotides align to TRBD1. J gave up 7 bases and V 3 bases, and 10 bases lay outside the gene matches. The CDR3 loop spans 17 amino acids. CDR1 LNHDA and CDR2 SQIVND come from the germline V gene (reference sequence). The CDR3: CASSMMTGTGGRQPQHF. CDR3 bases: TGTGCCAGTAGTATGATGACAGGGACAGGGGGCCGACAGCCCCAGCATTTT.

This clone was seen a few times. V usage is TRBV7-8 and J usage is TRBJ2-4; D is unclear. The germline V and J ends were trimmed by 0 bases and 7 bases, with 7 bases remaining between them. The CDR3 is made up of 13 amino acids. Germline values: CDR1 SGHVS, CDR2 FQNEAQ. CDR3 in DNA: TGTGCCAGCAGCTTAGCTACGAGGAACATTCAGTACTTC. Translated, it gives CASSLATRNIQYF.

This clone has a handful of counts. This sequence joins TRBV29-1 and TRBJ2-7; weak D call: TRBD2 (6 bases). The CDR3 spans 12 residues. Trimming took off 3 bases at V and 2 bases at J, with 8 bases between the two ends. CDR1 and CDR2 from the germline V gene are SQVTM and ANQGSEA. The CDR3 protein is CSVESGAYEQYF. The CDR3 nucleotides read TGCAGCGTTGAGTCGGGGGCCTACGAGCAGTACTTC.

The chain carries TRBV13 and TRBJ2-7; TRBD1 might be the D (6 bases). V lost 8 bases to trimming and J lost 3 bases, with 8 bases between them. The CDR3 is 11 amino acids. Germline-derived CDR1 and CDR2 are PRHDT and FYEKMQ (reference sequence). CDR3 region: CASGGLYEQYF. DNA for the CDR3: TGTGCCAGCGGGGGCCTCTACGAGCAGTACTTC.

This chain links TRBV19 with TRBJ2-1, with D possibly TRBD2 on 6 matching bases. The CDR3 is 15 residues long. Trimming took off 7 bases at V and 2 bases at J, with 15 bases between the two ends. Germline CDR1 and CDR2: LNHDA and SQIVND (reference sequence). The CDR3 loop reads CASKGGAGTYNEQFF. The CDR3 nucleotides read TGTGCCAGTAAGGGCGGGGCGGGAACCTACAATGAGCAGTTCTTC.

The genes are TRBV6-5 and TRBJ2-1; 7 bases align to TRBD1. Germline values: CDR1 MNHEY, CDR2 SVGAGI. The V and J ends lost 6 bases and 11 bases, in that order; junction bases with no gene match: 13. The CDR3 has 14 residues. The CDR3 spells CASRRQGTEGKQFF. CDR3 sequence (DNA): TGTGCCAGCAGAAGACAAGGGACAGAAGGAAAGCAGTTCTTC.

The genes are TRBV6-7 and TRBJ2-3; either TRBD1 or TRBD2 may fit D (7 bases each). TRBV6-7 is an ORF for which the function is uncertain. V was pared by 3 bases and J by 3 bases, with 22 bases between. The CDR3 is 18 amino acids. The CDR3 loop is CASSYSPGGVSNTDTQYF. The CDR3 nucleotides read TGTGCCAGCAGTTATTCCCCAGGGGGGGTTTCGAATACAGATACGCAGTATTTT.

The V call is TRBV2, the J call TRBJ1-5; D call uncertain. The germline gives CDR1 SNHLY, CDR2 FYNNEI. This CDR3 is built from 13 residues. V dropped 3 bases and J dropped 6 bases, with 9 bases sitting between them. The CDR3 reads CASSDGPGQPQHF. Here the CDR3 DNA reads TGTGCCAGCAGTGATGGACCGGGTCAGCCCCAGCATTTT.

The chain has TRBV12-5 and TRBJ1-1; D ambiguous. The CDR3 totals 13 residues. The ends were cut back, 6 bases at V and 4 bases at J, with 12 bases in the middle. Germline values: CDR1 LGHNT, CDR2 FRNRAP. The CDR3 region is CASGLTVGTEAFF. The CDR3 nucleotides are TGTGCTAGTGGCCTGACCGTGGGCACTGAAGCTTTCTTT.

The chain recombines TRBV30 with TRBJ1-5; D gene ambiguous. With 1 base removed from V and 4 bases from J, the gap between germline ends came to 5 bases. In germline, CDR1 is GTSNPN, CDR2 SVGIG (reference sequence). The length of the CDR3 is 12 residues. The CDR3 DNA sequence: TGTGCCTGGAGTGCGGTGAATCAGCCCCAGCATTTT. Translating it yields CAWSAVNQPQHF. Full variable domain (outside the CDR3, taken from reference TRBV30 and TRBJ1-5): SQTIHQWPATLVQPVGSPLSLECTVEGTSNPNLYWYRQAAGRGLQLLFYSVGIGQISSEVPQNLSASRPQDRQFILSSKKLLLSDSGFYLCAWSAVNQPQHFGDGTRLSIL.

The chain carries TRBV12-5 and TRBJ2-3; 7 bases fit TRBD1. The CDR3 totals 15 residues. The junction had 5 bases not matched to a gene; V was cut back by 3 bases and J by 2 bases. CDR1 is LGHNT, CDR2 FRNRAP, per germline. CDR3 sequence: CASGLGDRVTDTQYF. CDR3 nucleotides: TGTGCTAGTGGTTTAGGAGACAGGGTCACAGATACGCAGTATTTT.

The V gene is TRBV30, the J gene TRBJ1-2; D remains unclear. The V gene's germline CDR1 is GTSNPN and CDR2 SVGIG (reference sequence). The CDR3 is 12 residues long. V was shortened by 8 bases and J by 0 bases, with 10 bases between the two germline ends. CDR3 sequence: CASSGANYGYTF. The CDR3 DNA reads TGTGCCAGTTCCGGGGCTAACTATGGCTACACCTTC.

The chain couples TRBV28 to TRBJ2-2; D not resolved. The CDR3 has 15 residues. V lost 9 bases and J lost 4, with 18 bases in between. Germline assignment: CDR1 MDHEN and CDR2 SYDVKM. CDR3 nucleotide sequence: TGTGCCAGGATAAACAGATACAATTCCACCGGGGAGCTGTTTTTT. The encoded protein is CARINRYNSTGELFF.

This rearrangement joins TRBV18 to TRBJ2-6, with D possibly called TRBD1 or TRBD2 (5 bases each). The CDR3 runs 17 residues. The V and J ends lost 4 bases and 0 bases respectively, with 13 bases between them. Germline V gene sequence: CDR1 KGHSH, CDR2 LQKENI. The CDR3 loop reads CASSQLGTASGANVLTF. DNA of the CDR3: TGTGCCAGCTCACAACTTGGGACGGCCTCTGGGGCCAACGTCCTGACTTTC. Full variable domain (outside the CDR3, taken from reference TRBV18 and TRBJ2-6): NAGVMQNPRHLVRRRGQEARLRCSPMKGHSHVYWYRQLPEEGLKFMVYLQKENIIDESGMPKERFSAEFPKEGPSILRIQQVVRGDSAAYFCASSQLGTASGANVLTFGAGSRLTVL.